Below, 4 T cell receptor beta chains from the same sample are listed, as sequenced in a study of blood T cell repertoires in COVID-19. The method was immunoSEQ multiplex PCR; TCRdb's version includes in-frame clones alone and lacks a portion of them. The sample contains tens of thousands of clones, about 88% of which appear only once. The sequenced sample was peripheral blood. The source is a human donor in a cohort sampled during active COVID-19.

The chain uses TRBV24-1 and TRBJ2-7; 10 bases fit TRBD2. The CDR3 is 15 residues long. J gave up 5 bases and V 3 bases, and 6 bases lay outside the gene matches. CDR1 and CDR2 (germline): KGHDR, SFDVKD. This chain's CDR3 is CATSDARTSGNEQYF. CDR3 nucleotides: TGTGCCACCAGTGATGCCCGGACTAGCGGTAACGAGCAGTACTTC.

CDR3 coding DNA: TGTGCCAGCAGCTTAGGTACAGGGACCGGGGAGCTGTTTTTT. Its translation: CASSLGTGTGELFF. The V and J genes are TRBV7-2 and TRBJ2-2; D perhaps matches TRBD1 (6 bases). The CDR3 covers 14 residues. Germline loops: CDR1 SGHTA, CDR2 FQGNSA. V was pared by 1 base and J by 5 bases, with 8 bases between.

The chain combines TRBV6-5 with TRBJ1-1, with 10 bases that match TRBD1. V trimming: 4 bases; J trimming: 0 bases; junction bases outside the gene matches: 2. CDR1 MNHEY and CDR2 SVGAGI come from the germline V gene. The length of the CDR3 is 15 residues. CDR3 nucleotides: TGTGCCAGCAGTTTGGGGACAGGGGTGAACACTGAAGCTTTCTTT. Residues: CASSLGTGVNTEAFF.

The chain uses TRBV7-9 and TRBJ2-1; TRBD2 agrees at 13 bases. Germline trimming cut 1 base from V and 1 base from J; bases unmatched to any gene: 4. CDR3 length: 18 amino acids. Germline values: CDR1 SEHNR, CDR2 FQNEAQ (reference sequence). CDR3 nucleotides: TGTGCCAGCAGCTTAGATCTGACTAGCGGGGGGTCCTACAATGAGCAGTTCTTC. Translating gives CASSLDLTSGGSYNEQFF.